Presented here are 27 T cell receptor beta chains from one specimen sequenced in a study of T-cell memory formation after mild COVID-19. Using its own MiXCR run on the 5' RACE reads, TCRdb lists one record per CDR3 protein. The sample lists 120,000 or so distinct CDR3 sequences; more than 15% were seen once. Material for sequencing was PBMCs or a T cell subset sorted from them (not recorded which). The receptors were gathered from an adult woman who had mild COVID-19 (a few samples of this study predate the infection). Cell type and time point are not known.

The chain couples TRBV5-1 to TRBJ2-3, with D unresolved. Trimming removed 2 bases from V and 0 bases from J, with 7 bases in between. CDR1 and CDR2 (germline): SGHRS, YFSETQ. The length of the CDR3 is 14 residues. DNA for the CDR3: TGCGCCAGCAGCTTTTCCCAGAGCACAGATACGCAGTATTTT. Residues: CASSFSQSTDTQYF.

This clonotype turned up a few times. The chain combines TRBV12-3 or TRBV12-4 with TRBJ1-1; TRBD1 matches 7 bases. This CDR3 is built from 14 residues. V gave up 7 bases and J gave up 0 bases; unmatched junction bases: 5. CDR3 region: CASINRGLNTEAFF. In DNA form, the CDR3 reads TGTGCCAGCATTAACAGGGGTCTGAACACTGAAGCTTTCTTT.

This clonotype was picked up many times. The chain employs TRBV6-2 or TRBV6-3 and TRBJ2-2; perhaps TRBD2 as D (6 bases). In germline, CDR1 is MNHEY, CDR2 SVGEGT. The germline V and J ends were trimmed by 7 bases and 6 bases, with 15 bases remaining between them. The CDR3 is 14 residues long. CDR3 amino acids: CASTLPGAPGELFF. In nucleotides, the CDR3 is TGTGCCAGCACCCTTCCGGGAGCCCCCGGGGAGCTGTTTTTT.

The chain combines TRBV7-9 with TRBJ2-7; TRBD1 agrees at 8 bases. Germline assignment: CDR1 SEHNR and CDR2 FQNEAQ (reference sequence). V dropped 1 base and J dropped 3; count of bases not matched to a gene: 8. CDR3 length equals 16 residues. CDR3 loop: CASSLVGAGGFYEQYF. The CDR3 bases are TGTGCCAGCAGCTTAGTTGGGGCAGGGGGCTTCTACGAGCAGTACTTC.

This clonotype turned up a few times. The chain joins TRBV5-6 to TRBJ2-5; no firm D call. Germline V gene sequence: CDR1 SGHDT, CDR2 YYEEEE. This CDR3 region has 14 residues. Trimming took off 5 bases at V and 5 bases at J, with 16 bases between the two ends. CDR3 protein: CASSLLPDLETQYF. Written as DNA, the CDR3 is TGTGCCAGCAGTCTATTACCAGACCTGGAGACCCAGTACTTC.

There are a few counts of this clonotype. The chain uses TRBV30 and TRBJ1-2; D might be TRBD1 (5 bases). From germline, CDR1 is GTSNPN and CDR2 SVGIG (reference sequence). The CDR3 consists of 13 residues. V lost 4 bases and J lost 4, with 13 bases in between. Here the CDR3 DNA reads TGTGCCTGGAACAGGCAGGGAATCTATGGCTACACCTTC. Amino acids: CAWNRQGIYGYTF.

This chain uses TRBV6-2 or TRBV6-3 with TRBJ2-1; D not certain. The CDR3 totals 13 residues. V lost 6 bases, J lost 4 bases, and 10 bases lay in between. Germline loops: CDR1 MNHEY, CDR2 SVGEGT. CDR3: CASSLIKYNEQFF. The CDR3 coding sequence is TGTGCCAGCAGCCTCATCAAGTACAATGAGCAGTTCTTC.

This clonotype appeared a few times. This rearrangement joins TRBV12-3 or TRBV12-4 to TRBJ2-7; D ambiguous. The V end was cut by 3 bases, the J end by 4 bases, with 13 bases between. The CDR3 is made up of 14 amino acids. CDR3 sequence reads: CASSLSRSGYEQYF. The CDR3 coding sequence is TGTGCCAGCAGTTTGTCCAGGTCCGGTTACGAGCAGTACTTC.

The CDR3 region is CASSLGGGDTGELFF. The CDR3 coding sequence is TGTGCCAGCAGCTTAGGCGGGGGGGACACCGGGGAGCTGTTTTTT. The V and J genes are TRBV7-6 and TRBJ2-2, with TRBD2 matching over 9 bases. Looked up from germline, CDR1 is SGHVS and CDR2 is FNYEAQ. The CDR3 loop spans 15 amino acids. V was pared by 1 base and J by 3 bases, with 0 bases of the junction left unmatched. Full variable domain (outside the CDR3, taken from reference TRBV7-6 and TRBJ2-2): GAGVSQSPRYKVTKRGQDVALRCDPISGHVSLYWYRQALGQGPEFLTYFNYEAQQDKSGLPNDRFSAERPEGSISTLTIQRTEQRDSAMYRCASSLGGGDTGELFFGEGSRLTVL.

J is TRBJ1-1 and V is TRBV29-1; unclear D gene. Between the trimmed V and J ends, which lost 3 bases and 2 bases, there was a span of 4 bases. The CDR3 runs to 11 residues. Germline lookup yields CDR1 SQVTM and CDR2 ANQGSEA. The CDR3 reads CSVDRNTEAFF. For the CDR3, the DNA is TGCAGCGTTGACAGAAACACTGAAGCTTTCTTT.

This chain connects TRBV3-1 to TRBJ1-1; D is ambiguous. Germline CDR1 is LGHDT and CDR2 is YNNKEL (reference sequence). The CDR3 covers 16 residues. V shed 1 base and J shed 1 base, with 13 bases lying between them. CDR3 in amino acids: CASSQALVSRNTEAFF. The CDR3 nucleotides are TGTGCCAGCAGCCAAGCGCTGGTATCACGGAACACTGAAGCTTTCTTT.

A few counts support this clonotype. The rearrangement uses TRBV7-2 and TRBJ2-5, with TRBD2 identical over 9 bases. This CDR3 comprises 15 residues. Trimming at V came to 5 bases and at J to 5 bases, leaving 9 bases not matched to a gene. Germline V gene data show CDR1 as SGHTA and CDR2 as FQGNSA. The CDR3 reads CASSRSGGTGETQYF. CDR3 sequence (DNA): TGTGCCAGCAGCCGAAGCGGGGGGACCGGGGAGACCCAGTACTTC. Full variable domain (remainder filled in from reference TRBV7-2 and TRBJ2-5): GAGVSQSPSNKVTEKGKDVELRCDPISGHTALYWYRQSLGQGLEFLIYFQGNSAPDKSGLPSDRFSAERTGGSVSTLTIQRTQQEDSAVYLCASSRSGGTGETQYFGPGTRLLVL.

This chain connects TRBV11-1 to TRBJ2-1; unclear D gene. This CDR3 is 13 amino acids long. The germline V gene has CDR1 SGHAT and CDR2 FQDESV (reference sequence). V lost 1 base and J 6 bases, leaving 7 bases between the germline ends. CDR3 loop: CASSLGQRNEQFF. The CDR3, as DNA: TGTGCCAGCAGCTTAGGTCAGCGCAATGAGCAGTTCTTC.

The chain is built from TRBV5-1 and TRBJ2-4; 13 nucleotides line up with TRBD2. The CDR3 sequence is 17 residues long. Unmatched junction bases numbered 7, after V lost 0 bases and J lost 7 bases. Germline V gene data show CDR1 as SGHRS and CDR2 as YFSETQ. The CDR3 DNA sequence: TGCGCCAGCAGCTTGGCACTAGCGGGAGGGCCGGTGAACATTCAGTACTTC. This translates into CASSLALAGGPVNIQYF.

A few counts support this clonotype. The chain recombines TRBV7-3 with TRBJ2-2; 8 bases are a match to TRBD2. Germline-derived CDR1 and CDR2 are SGHTA and FQGTGA. The CDR3 runs 16 residues. With V trimmed by 2 bases and J by 3 bases, 5 bases remained unmatched. CDR3 sequence: CASSLDGGADTGELFF. The CDR3 coding sequence is TGTGCCAGCAGCTTAGACGGGGGGGCCGACACCGGGGAGCTGTTTTTT.

The gene calls are TRBV2 and TRBJ2-3; either TRBD1 or TRBD2 may fit D (6 bases each). Germline CDR1 SNHLY, CDR2 FYNNEI. The CDR3 has 15 residues. Trimming took off 3 bases at V and 0 bases at J, with 10 bases between the two ends. Here the CDR3 reads CASSDEGGSTDTQYF. The CDR3 coding sequence is TGTGCCAGCAGTGACGAGGGGGGAAGCACAGATACGCAGTATTTT.

The V gene is TRBV6-2 or TRBV6-3, the J gene TRBJ2-6; D perhaps matches TRBD1 (6 bases). V was shortened by 2 bases and J by 0 bases, with 17 bases between the two germline ends. The CDR3 spans 19 residues. Germline lookup yields CDR1 MNHEY and CDR2 SVGEGT. The CDR3 coding sequence is TGTGCCAGCAGTTACAGACAGGCGACCGTGTTCTCTGGGGCCAACGTCCTGACTTTC. Its protein is CASSYRQATVFSGANVLTF.

This clonotype appeared a few times. The chain employs TRBV29-1 and TRBJ2-2; 11 positions match TRBD1. This CDR3 region has 13 residues. CDR1 is SQVTM and CDR2 is ANQGSEA in the germline V gene. Losses at the gene ends were 8 bases for V and 7 bases for J; bases not matched to a gene: 6. The CDR3 nucleotides read TGCAGCTTGGACAGGGGGCAGGGCGGGGAGCTGTTTTTT. Protein sequence: CSLDRGQGGELFF.

This clonotype was detected only a few times. This chain connects TRBV19 to TRBJ1-2; 7 bases fit TRBD1. V shed 0 bases, J shed 2 bases, and the junction held 6 bases outside the gene matches. The CDR3 loop spans 16 amino acids. CDR1 is LNHDA and CDR2 is SQIVND in the germline V gene (reference sequence). The CDR3 protein is CASSIDLAGGNYGYTF. CDR3 nucleotide sequence: TGTGCCAGTAGTATAGATCTCGCAGGGGGGAACTATGGCTACACCTTC. Using reference TRBV19 and TRBJ1-2 for the parts outside the CDR3, the full variable domain is DGGITQSPKYLFRKEGQNVTLSCEQNLNHDAMYWYRQDPGQGLRLIYYSQIVNDFQKGDIAEGYSVSREKKESFPLTVTSAQKNPTAFYLCASSIDLAGGNYGYTFGSGTRLTVV.

V and J are TRBV20-1 and TRBJ1-6; TRBD1 aligns across 12 bases. The CDR3 contains 22 residues. With V trimmed by 6 bases and J by 4 bases, 25 bases remained unmatched. Germline assignment: CDR1 DFQATT and CDR2 SNEGSKA (reference sequence). In DNA, the CDR3 is TGCAGTGCCTCATCCGGGACAGGGGGCCTATATCCCATAGCCTTGTATAATTCACCCCTCCACTTT. Translated: CSASSGTGGLYPIALYNSPLHF.

This rearrangement joins TRBV10-3 to TRBJ2-1; 7 bases are a match to TRBD2. The CDR3 has 15 residues. The J segment lost 9 bases and the V segment lost 4 bases, leaving 12 bases of the junction unmatched. Germline V gene lookup returns CDR1 ENHRY and CDR2 SYGVKD. The CDR3 nucleotides read TGTGCCATCAGTGTCGGAGGACTAGGTGATGCTGAGCAGTTCTTC. It is translated as CAISVGGLGDAEQFF.

The sample holds many counts of this clonotype. The V and J genes are TRBV28 and TRBJ2-7; 11 bases align to TRBD1. Germline CDR1 reads MDHEN; CDR2 reads SYDVKM. The CDR3 totals 13 residues. V shed 8 bases, J shed 4 bases, and the junction held 4 bases outside the gene matches. DNA of the CDR3: TGTGCCAGCCTGGACAGGGGGCTTTACGAGCAGTACTTC. Amino acids: CASLDRGLYEQYF.

This chain links TRBV7-2 with TRBJ2-3; no definite D call. Germline V lookup: CDR1 SGHTA, CDR2 FQGNSA. CDR3 length: 14 residues. V was clipped by 3 bases and J by 6 bases, with 13 bases between them. The CDR3 region is CASSLPTKSDTQYF. For the CDR3, the DNA is TGTGCCAGCAGCTTGCCGACGAAATCCGATACGCAGTATTTT.

The sample holds many counts of this clonotype. The chain combines TRBV29-1 with TRBJ2-7; 9 bases line up with TRBD2. V gave up 4 bases and J gave up 3 bases; unmatched junction bases: 10. Germline lookup yields CDR1 SQVTM and CDR2 ANQGSEA. This CDR3 is 15 amino acids long. The CDR3 sequence is CSVGRGGPAGYEQYF. The CDR3 DNA is TGCAGCGTTGGGCGGGGGGGGCCGGCCGGCTACGAGCAGTACTTC.

V is TRBV6-5 and J is TRBJ2-7; 10 bases align to TRBD1. V shed 5 bases, J shed 4 bases, and the junction held 5 bases outside the gene matches. This CDR3 comprises 14 residues. CDR1 is MNHEY and CDR2 is SVGAGI in the germline V gene. In DNA, the CDR3 is TGTGCCAGCAGTCGTGACAGGGGGCAGTACGAGCAGTACTTC. Translation: CASSRDRGQYEQYF.

The V gene is TRBV25-1, the J gene TRBJ2-7; 9 bases are a match to TRBD2. With V trimmed by 7 bases and J by 4 bases, 8 bases remained unmatched. Germline V CDR1 and CDR2: MGHDK, SYGVNS. The CDR3 length is 14 residues. The CDR3 reads CASKEASGVYEQYF. CDR3 in DNA: TGTGCCAGCAAGGAGGCTAGCGGGGTTTACGAGCAGTACTTC.

This clonotype showed up just a few times. The CDR3, as DNA: TGCGCCAGCAGCTTGCAAGGGACAAATTCCTACGAGCAGTACTTC. It codes for CASSLQGTNSYEQYF. The chain uses TRBV5-1 and TRBJ2-7, with D tentatively TRBD1 (6 bases). The CDR3 is made up of 15 amino acids. The V end was cut by 1 base, the J end by 1 base, with 12 bases between. Germline CDR1 is SGHRS and CDR2 is YFSETQ.